A selection of T cell receptor beta chains follows, all from one sample in a study of cytomegalovirus exposure and HLA in healthy donors. Clones were sequenced by immunoSEQ multiplex PCR, and TCRdb holds only the in-frame ones, with some missing. Among roughly 120,000 clones listed, around 67% were seen once. Sequencing input: PBMCs. The receptors here all came from a woman aged 40 to 50 in good health and CMV-seronegative. Each CDR3 is given with its conserved first and last residue. A D gene is named only where the DNA matches it firmly. Some rows mark clone size as missing; the rest say once, few, many or name a class of expanded clone.

V gene,D gene,clone size,J gene,CDR3 DNA,CDR3 protein
TRBV5-6,TRBD1,.,TRBJ2-2,TGTGCCAGCAGCTCAAAGGACAGGGAAGGGACCGGGGAGCTGTTTTTT,CASSSKDREGTGELFF
TRBV6-5,.,.,TRBJ1-4,TGTGCCAGCAGTTACTCGCCAGGGTTGGATGAAAAACTGTTTTTT,CASSYSPGLDEKLFF
TRBV18,TRBD1,.,TRBJ1-5,TGTGCCAGCTCACCACCGGGAAGGGGGCATCAGCCCCAGCATTTT,CASSPPGRGHQPQHF
TRBV9,TRBD2,.,TRBJ2-5,TGTGCCAGCAGCCCTGGCGTGGGGGGGTTGGGAGAGACCCAGTACTTC,CASSPGVGGLGETQYF
TRBV5-1,.,.,TRBJ2-1,TGCGCCAGCAGCGAGGGGGGGGCGGCACCGTACAATGAGCAGTTCTTC,CASSEGGAAPYNEQFF
TRBV7-2,.,.,TRBJ1-5,TGTGCCAGCAGCATTTCAGGGTCGGGCAATCAGCCCCAGCATTTT,CASSISGSGNQPQHF
TRBV19,.,.,TRBJ1-5,TGTGCCAGTAGTATGGGTTCAGGGTATCAGCCCCAGCATTTT,CASSMGSGYQPQHF
TRBV30,.,.,TRBJ1-5,TGTGCCTGGAGTGGGGGGACAAATCAGCCCCAGCATTTT,CAWSGGTNQPQHF
TRBV7-2,.,.,TRBJ2-1,TGTGCCAGCAGCCCAGGACGGGATATCTCCTACAATGAGCAGTTCTTC,CASSPGRDISYNEQFF
TRBV4-1,TRBD2,.,TRBJ2-7,TGCGCCAGCAGCCAAGGGCGGGGGGATGCCTACGAGCAGTACTTC,CASSQGRGDAYEQYF
TRBV5-1,.,.,TRBJ1-1,TGCGCCAGCAGCTCCCCAGGGGCTGAAGCTTTCTTT,CASSSPGAEAFF
TRBV28,TRBD2,once,TRBJ2-1,TGTGCCAGCAGTTTGTCCGGGACTAGCGGGAGTGACGCCAATGAGCAGTTCTTC,CASSLSGTSGSDANEQFF
TRBV5-6,.,.,TRBJ1-2,TGTGCCAGCAGCCCAGGGGTCCAGCATGATGGCTACACCTTC,CASSPGVQHDGYTF
TRBV29-1,.,.,TRBJ1-2,TGCAGCGTTGAGGGGGCTGCGGAGGGCTACACCTTC,CSVEGAAEGYTF
TRBV18,.,.,TRBJ1-1,TGTGCCAGCTCACCGGGGGCCGAAGCGGTGATGAACACTGAAGCTTTCTTT,CASSPGAEAVMNTEAFF
TRBV4-2,TRBD1,.,TRBJ1-1,TGTGCCAGCAGCCTGACAGGGACGAACACTGAAGCTTTCTTT,CASSLTGTNTEAFF
TRBV29-1,TRBD1,few,TRBJ1-1,TGCGGAGGAACCCAGGGGGCACACACTGAAGCTTTCTTT,CGGTQGAHTEAFF
TRBV7-9,TRBD2,.,TRBJ2-1,TGTGCCAGCAGCTCACTAGCGTGGGATTACAATGAGCAGTTCTTC,CASSSLAWDYNEQFF
TRBV6-1,.,.,TRBJ1-5,TGTGCCAGCAGTGAAGGACACAATCAGCCCCAGCATTTT,CASSEGHNQPQHF
TRBV5-1,TRBD1,.,TRBJ2-7,TGCGCCAGCATGAGGACAGGGAACTCCTACGAGCAGTACTTC,CASMRTGNSYEQYF
TRBV6-1,.,once,TRBJ2-5,TGTGCCAGCAACTACTTAAAAGAGACCCAGTACTTC,CASNYLKETQYF
TRBV7-6,TRBD1,.,TRBJ2-5,TGTGCCAGCAGAACGACAGGGGGCCCGGAGACCCAGTACTTC,CASRTTGGPETQYF
TRBV25-1,.,.,TRBJ1-2,TGTGCCAGCAGTGAATCCGGGAGGGTTTATGGCTACACCTTC,CASSESGRVYGYTF
TRBV5-4,TRBD1,once,TRBJ2-5,TGTGCCAGCAGCTTGTCAGGGGGCGCGAAAGAGACCCAGTACTTC,CASSLSGGAKETQYF
TRBV5-6,.,once,TRBJ1-5,TGTGCCAGCAGCCGCTTCGGGCAGGGGTACAATCAGCCCCAGCATTTT,CASSRFGQGYNQPQHF
TRBV7-9,TRBD2,.,TRBJ2-3,TGTGCCAGCAGCTTCCAGCGGGAGAGTCTTACTAGCACAGATACGCAGTATTTT,CASSFQRESLTSTDTQYF
TRBV4-2,.,.,TRBJ2-3,TGTGCCAGCAGCCAAGATGGTGGCCACACAGATACGCAGTATTTT,CASSQDGGHTDTQYF
TRBV19,TRBD1,.,TRBJ1-5,TGTGCCAGTAGCCGCAACAGGGGATCTAGCAATCAGCCCCAGCATTTT,CASSRNRGSSNQPQHF
TRBV27,TRBD1,.,TRBJ1-5,TGTGCCAGCAGTCCCTTACAGGGGTTCCAGCCCCAGCATTTT,CASSPLQGFQPQHF
TRBV5-6,.,.,TRBJ2-7,TGTGCCAGCAGCTTGGGGGGGGCCAGGGGGAGCTCCTACGAGCAGTACTTC,CASSLGGARGSSYEQYF
TRBV5-1,.,few,TRBJ2-1,TGCGCCAGCAGGTCCCCCCTCAGACAGAGAGACAATGAGCAGTTCTTC,CASRSPLRQRDNEQFF
TRBV7-3,TRBD1,.,TRBJ1-2,TGTGCCAGCAGCCCCACAGGGGGGAGGGGAGGCTACACCTTC,CASSPTGGRGGYTF
TRBV6-5,TRBD1,.,TRBJ1-6,TGTGCCAGCAGTTCGACAGGGGGGACTAATTCACCCCTCCACTTT,CASSSTGGTNSPLHF
TRBV7-2,TRBD1,.,TRBJ1-2,TGTGCCAGCAGCTTAGAAGGGACAGTCGGCTACACCTTC,CASSLEGTVGYTF
TRBV18,TRBD1,once,TRBJ2-7,TGTGCCAGCTCATTCCAGGGGGCTGTTTCCTACGAGCAGTACTTC,CASSFQGAVSYEQYF
TRBV28,TRBD2,.,TRBJ2-1,TGTGCCAGCATAGAAGGGAGCGGGGGGAGCAATGAGCAGTTCTTC,CASIEGSGGSNEQFF
TRBV30,.,.,TRBJ1-2,TGTGCCTGGAGTGTATCGCGGGGGCTGAGCTATGGCTACACCTTC,CAWSVSRGLSYGYTF
TRBV7-2,.,.,TRBJ1-2,TGTGCCAGCAGCCCCGGGTCTAACTATGGCTACACCTTC,CASSPGSNYGYTF
TRBV7-2,TRBD2,.,TRBJ2-1,TGTGCCAGCAGCTTTTCCGGGAGGGCCCCCTTCTTC,CASSFSGRAPFF
TRBV2,.,.,TRBJ2-5,TGTGCCAGCACCAGGGATCTTGGAGAGACCCAGTACTTC,CASTRDLGETQYF
TRBV5-1,.,.,TRBJ2-5,TGCGCCAGCAGCAGTGCCGGGACTTCCCAAGAGACCCAGTACTTC,CASSSAGTSQETQYF